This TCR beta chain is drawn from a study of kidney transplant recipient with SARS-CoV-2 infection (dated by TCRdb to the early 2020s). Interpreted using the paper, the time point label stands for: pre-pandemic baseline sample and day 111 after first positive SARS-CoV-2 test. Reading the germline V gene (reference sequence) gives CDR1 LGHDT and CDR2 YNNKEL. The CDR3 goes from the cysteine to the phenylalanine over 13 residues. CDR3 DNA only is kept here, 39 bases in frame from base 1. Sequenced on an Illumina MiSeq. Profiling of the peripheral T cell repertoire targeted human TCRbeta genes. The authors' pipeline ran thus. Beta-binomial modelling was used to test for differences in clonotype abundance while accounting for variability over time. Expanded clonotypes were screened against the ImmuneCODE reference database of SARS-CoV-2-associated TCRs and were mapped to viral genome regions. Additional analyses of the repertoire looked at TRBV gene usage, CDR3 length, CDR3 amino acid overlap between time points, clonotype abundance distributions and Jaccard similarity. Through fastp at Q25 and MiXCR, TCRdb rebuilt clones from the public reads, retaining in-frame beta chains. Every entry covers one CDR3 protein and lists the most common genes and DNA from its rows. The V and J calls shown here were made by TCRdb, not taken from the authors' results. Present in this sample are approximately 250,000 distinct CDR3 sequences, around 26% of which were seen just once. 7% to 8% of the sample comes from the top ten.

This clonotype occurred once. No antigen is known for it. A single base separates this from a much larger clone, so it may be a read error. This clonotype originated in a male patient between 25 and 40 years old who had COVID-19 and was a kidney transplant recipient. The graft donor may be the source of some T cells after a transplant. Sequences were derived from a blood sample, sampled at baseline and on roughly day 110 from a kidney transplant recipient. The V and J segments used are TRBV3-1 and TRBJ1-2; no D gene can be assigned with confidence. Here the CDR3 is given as CASSRTEFPGCTF. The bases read TGTGCCAGCAGCCGGACCGAGTTTCCTGGCTGCACCTTC.